The subject of this entry is one TCR beta chain. CDR1 is LGHDT, CDR2 YNNKEL, per germline (reference sequence). The V and J ends lost 3 bases and 2 bases respectively, with 13 bases between them. The CDR3 is 15 amino acids. This sample was included in a study of blood T cell repertoires in COVID-19. About the study: T cells, B-cell-depleted T cells, or PBMCs provided the cDNA or gDNA that served as material.

Original analysis: It was from reference gene primer amplification that nucleated cell counts were estimated. Clones were read by immunoSEQ multiplex PCR, and TCRdb kept only the in-frame ones, dropping some. V, J and clone size were drawn from that table, and D and trimming were deduced from the DNA. The sample includes more than 95,000 clones, around 87% of them seen just once. The genes are TRBV3-1 (or the pseudogene TRBV3-2) and TRBJ2-5, with D maybe TRBD2 (7 bases). The sample comprised peripheral blood. The TCR comes from a man aged 50 to 59 with acute or convalescent COVID-19. DNA for the CDR3: TGTGCCAGCAGCCAGGGAGGGACACGGCAAGAGACCCAGTACTTC. It is translated as CASSQGGTRQETQYF.